A single sample is the source of the 2 T cell receptor beta chains below, sequenced in a study of identifying expanded T cells in peripheral blood. Clones were read by immunoSEQ multiplex PCR, and TCRdb kept only the in-frame ones, dropping some. The data hold under 85,000 clones, with 84% observed a single time. Sequenced input: blood. Receptor source: a person aged 18 to 69 in good health.

The V gene is TRBV5-5, the J gene TRBJ1-2, with 10 bases matching TRBD1. The germline V gene encodes CDR1 SGHKS and CDR2 YYEKEE (reference sequence). The CDR3 contains 15 residues. Germline trimming cut 3 bases from V and 4 bases from J; bases unmatched to any gene: 6. CDR3 coding DNA: TGTGCCAGCAGCTCAGACAGGGGGCGAAGCTATGGCTACACCTTC. Translating it yields CASSSDRGRSYGYTF.

V gene TRBV27 combines with J gene TRBJ2-2; no clear D gene. Germline loops: CDR1 MNHEY, CDR2 SMNVEV (reference sequence). Trimming cost V 0 bases and J 5 bases, with 4 bases left between them. The CDR3 sequence is 13 residues long. The CDR3 DNA reads as TGTGCCAGCAGTTTATCTCCGACCGGGGAGCTGTTTTTT. The encoded protein is CASSLSPTGELFF.